These 5 T cell receptor beta chains originate from one sample sequenced in a study of blood T cells in healthy people across ages (dated by TCRdb to between 2014 and 2017). The library was generated by 5' RACE. The listed sequencing device is Illumina HiSeq 2500. A second 7 to 11 cycle PCR used a sample-barcoded 5' primer and a J-beta primer mix. In TCRdb, the public reads were trimmed at Q25 with fastp and aligned with MiXCR, with productive beta chains retained. Rows are unified per CDR3 protein, each entry keeping the most common DNA and genes. This sample gives roughly 680,000 distinct CDR3 sequences in total; 52% of them show up just once. About 14% of the sample rests with the top ten. Sequenced material: blood. Source of these receptors: a woman aged 80 or over in good health.

This clonotype was seen only a few times. The V gene is TRBV27, the J gene TRBJ1-1; no firm D call. CDR1 and CDR2 from the germline V gene are MNHEY and SMNVEV (reference sequence). V was cut by 2 bases and J by 1 base, with 14 bases left in between. This CDR3 is built from 16 residues. CDR3 protein: CASSLRPSTQNTEAFF. Written as DNA, the CDR3 is TGTGCCAGCAGTTTACGGCCCTCTACGCAGAACACTGAAGCTTTCTTT.

Many counts were recorded for this clonotype. With a much larger clone just one base away, this may be a read error. This chain connects TRBV2 to TRBJ2-3; D may be TRBD1 (7 bases). The CDR3 is 14 amino acids. Between the trimmed V and J ends, which lost 6 bases and 3 bases, there was a span of 13 bases. Per germline, CDR1 SNHLY and CDR2 FYNNEI. This CDR3 is CASRETGRTDTQYF. Here the CDR3 DNA reads TGTGCCAGCAGAGAGACAGGGAGGACAGATACGCAGTATTTT.

A few counts support this clonotype. The chain carries TRBV4-2 and TRBJ1-1; D is ambiguous. Germline V gene sequence: CDR1 LGHNA, CDR2 YNFKEQ. CDR3 length: 15 residues. Trimming stripped 1 base from V and 6 bases from J, with 15 bases between. CDR3 DNA: TGTGCCAGCAGCCAAGGATTTGCGGAGGTTGCTGAAGCTTTCTTT. Amino acids: CASSQGFAEVAEAFF.

This chain uses TRBV12-3 or TRBV12-4 with TRBJ1-1; D perhaps matches TRBD1 (5 bases). The CDR3 covers 15 residues. V was trimmed by 5 bases and J by 4 bases, leaving 17 bases between them. The CDR3 spells CASSRGDLMSTEAFF. The CDR3 DNA reads TGTGCCAGCAGTAGAGGGGACCTAATGAGCACTGAAGCTTTCTTT.

This clonotype was seen a handful of times. V usage is TRBV5-1 and J usage is TRBJ2-3; 7 positions match TRBD1. V trimming: 3 bases; J trimming: 4 bases; junction bases outside the gene matches: 5. The germline V gene has CDR1 SGHRS and CDR2 YFSETQ. The CDR3 is 14 residues long. CDR3 sequence reads: CASSSTGNADTQYF. As DNA, the CDR3 is TGCGCCAGCAGCTCGACAGGGAACGCAGATACGCAGTATTTT.